This TCR beta chain was sequenced for a study of tumor-infiltrating lymphocytes in primary liver carcinoma. Overall study: Stage T1-T3 N0M0 tumors measured about 4.2 to 11 cm at most. In every tissue type, samples returned a similar yield of roughly 3.5 to 8 million productive TCRbeta reads.

Co-extraction yielded RNA and DNA from around 20-30 mg of unsorted bulk tissue. This CDR3 spans 13 amino acids. With 6 bases clipped from V and 3 bases from J, the junction kept 0 bases outside the gene matches. This clonotype was seen at least ten times. The template, about 500 ng total RNA, yielded TCR beta cDNA made with a constant-region primer. Three nested multiplex PCR rounds, a slightly modified ARM-PCR, produced the libraries for TCR beta. Use of TRBV1-TRBV30 forward primers with a C-beta reverse primer characterized the first two PCR rounds, which lasted about 11 cycles each. TCRdb reanalysed the multiplex PCR reads using MiXCR and keeps one entry per CDR3 protein. The sample has approximately 120,000 distinct CDR3 sequences; 64% are singletons.

The V call is TRBV12-3 or TRBV12-4, the J call TRBJ2-1; 9 nucleotides line up with TRBD2. The TCR comes from a woman aged 60-75 years with primary liver carcinoma and hepatitis B virus infection. What was sequenced was liver tumor tissue from sampling region 3. Subset defined: tumor region T3, left-lateral pole. The DNA of the CDR3 is TGTGCCAGCAGGACTAGCGGCTACAATGAGCAGTTCTTC. It translates to CASRTSGYNEQFF.